This section outlines one TCR beta chain sequence together with its context. This entry comes from a study of T cells expressing NK-cell markers. TCRdb reprocessed the 5' RACE reads and stores each CDR3 protein as one record, lacking DNA. Its clone listing holds hundreds of thousands of distinct CDR3 sequences. Germline V lookup: CDR1 SGHKS, CDR2 YYEKEE (reference sequence). The CDR3 is 15 residues long. This receptor was obtained from a man aged 18-75 years in good health. Sequencing used blood T cells: a sorted CD56 or NKG2C T cell subset, CD4+ or CD8+ T cells, or bulk PBMC T cells (not recorded which). The rearrangement joins TRBV5-5 to TRBJ1-1; TCRdb gives TRBD1 as the D gene, but with no DNA this cannot be confirmed. The CDR3 here is CASSPGQGKFTEAFF.